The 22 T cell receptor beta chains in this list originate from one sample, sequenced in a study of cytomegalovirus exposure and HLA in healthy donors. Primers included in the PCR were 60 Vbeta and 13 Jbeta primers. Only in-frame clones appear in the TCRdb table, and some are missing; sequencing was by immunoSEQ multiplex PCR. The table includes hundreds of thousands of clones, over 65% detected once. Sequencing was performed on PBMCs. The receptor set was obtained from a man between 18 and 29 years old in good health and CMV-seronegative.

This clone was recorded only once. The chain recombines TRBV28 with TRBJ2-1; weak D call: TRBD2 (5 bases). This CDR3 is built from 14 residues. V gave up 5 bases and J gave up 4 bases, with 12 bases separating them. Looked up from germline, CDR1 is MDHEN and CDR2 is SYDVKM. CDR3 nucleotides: TGTGCCAGCAGTAATACGGGGATTTACAATGAGCAGTTCTTC. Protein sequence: CASSNTGIYNEQFF.

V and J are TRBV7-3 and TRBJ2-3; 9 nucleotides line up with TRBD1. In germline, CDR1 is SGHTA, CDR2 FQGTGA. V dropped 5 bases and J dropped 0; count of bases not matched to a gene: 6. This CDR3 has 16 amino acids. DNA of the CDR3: TGTGCCAGCAGCCCCGACGGACAGGGGAGCACAGATACGCAGTATTTT. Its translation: CASSPDGQGSTDTQYF.

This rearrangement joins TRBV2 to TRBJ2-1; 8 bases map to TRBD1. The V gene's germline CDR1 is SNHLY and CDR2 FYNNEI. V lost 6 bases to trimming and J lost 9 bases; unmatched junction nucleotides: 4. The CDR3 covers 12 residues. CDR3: CASRPQGGEQFF. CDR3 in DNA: TGTGCCAGCAGGCCACAGGGGGGTGAGCAGTTCTTC.

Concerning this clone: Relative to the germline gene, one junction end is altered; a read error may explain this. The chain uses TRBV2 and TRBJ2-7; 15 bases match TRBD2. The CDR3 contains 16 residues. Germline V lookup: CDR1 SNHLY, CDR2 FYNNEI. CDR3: CASSQAGLAGGDGQYF. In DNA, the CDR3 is TGTGCCAGCAGTCAAGCCGGACTAGCGGGAGGGGATGGGCAGTACTTC. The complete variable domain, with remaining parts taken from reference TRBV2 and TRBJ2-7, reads EPEVTQTPSHQVTQMGQEVILRCVPISNHLYFYWYRQILGQKVEFLVSFYNNEISEKSEIFDDQFSVERPDGSNFTLKIRSTKLEDSAMYFCASSQAGLAGGDGQYFGPGTRLTVT.

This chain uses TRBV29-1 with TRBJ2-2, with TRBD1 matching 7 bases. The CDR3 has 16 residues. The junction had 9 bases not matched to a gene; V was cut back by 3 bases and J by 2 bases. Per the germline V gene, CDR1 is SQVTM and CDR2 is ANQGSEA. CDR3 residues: CSVDRADRYNTGELFF. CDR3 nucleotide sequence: TGCAGCGTTGATCGAGCGGACAGGTACAACACCGGGGAGCTGTTTTTT.

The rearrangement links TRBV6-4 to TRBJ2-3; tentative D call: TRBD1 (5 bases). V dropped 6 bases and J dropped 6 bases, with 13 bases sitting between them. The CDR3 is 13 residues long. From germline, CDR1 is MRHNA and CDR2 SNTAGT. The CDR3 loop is CASREGAGDTQYF. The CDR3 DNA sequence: TGTGCCAGCAGAGAAGGGGCCGGGGATACGCAGTATTTT.

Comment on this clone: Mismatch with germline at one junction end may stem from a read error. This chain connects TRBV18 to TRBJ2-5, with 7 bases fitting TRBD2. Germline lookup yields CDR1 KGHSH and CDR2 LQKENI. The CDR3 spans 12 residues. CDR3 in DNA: TGTGCCAGCTCACCAAGCGGGGAGGAGGAAAACTTC. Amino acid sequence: CASSPSGEEENF.

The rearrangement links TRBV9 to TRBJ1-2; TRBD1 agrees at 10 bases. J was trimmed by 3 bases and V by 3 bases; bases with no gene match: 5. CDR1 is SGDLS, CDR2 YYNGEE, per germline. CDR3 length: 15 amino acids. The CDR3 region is CASSAGQGTYYGYTF. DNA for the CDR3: TGTGCCAGCAGCGCGGGACAGGGGACCTACTATGGCTACACCTTC. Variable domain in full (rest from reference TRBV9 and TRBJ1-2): DSGVTQTPKHLITATGQRVTLRCSPRSGDLSVYWYQQSLDQGLQFLIQYYNGEERAKGNILERFSAQQFPDLHSELNLSSLELGDSALYFCASSAGQGTYYGYTFGSGTRLTVV.

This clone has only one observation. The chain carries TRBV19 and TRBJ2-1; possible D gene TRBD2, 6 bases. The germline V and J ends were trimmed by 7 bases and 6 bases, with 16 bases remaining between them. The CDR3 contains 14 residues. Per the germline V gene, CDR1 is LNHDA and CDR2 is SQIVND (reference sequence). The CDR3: CASKKPGLFNEQFF. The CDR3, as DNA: TGTGCCAGTAAAAAACCGGGACTTTTCAATGAGCAGTTCTTC.

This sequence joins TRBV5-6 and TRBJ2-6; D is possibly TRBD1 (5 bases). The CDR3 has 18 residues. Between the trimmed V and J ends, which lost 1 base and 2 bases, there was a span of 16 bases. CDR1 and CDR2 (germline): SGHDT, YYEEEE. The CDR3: CASSLFSQGATGANVLTF. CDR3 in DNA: TGTGCCAGCAGCTTGTTTAGCCAGGGTGCTACTGGGGCCAACGTCCTGACTTTC.

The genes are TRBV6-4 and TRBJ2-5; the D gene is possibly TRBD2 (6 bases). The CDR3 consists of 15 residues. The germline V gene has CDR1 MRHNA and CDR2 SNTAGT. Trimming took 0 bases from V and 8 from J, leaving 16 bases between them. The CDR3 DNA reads TGTGCCAGCAGTGACTCCGCGGGACTTAGAATAACCCAGTACTTC. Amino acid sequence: CASSDSAGLRITQYF.

CDR3 region: CAWSAPPAGLNGYTF. The DNA for the CDR3 is TGTGCCTGGAGTGCCCCACCGGCGGGGTTAAATGGCTACACCTTC. The V gene is TRBV30, the J gene TRBJ1-2, with D unclear. With 1 base removed from V and 6 bases from J, the gap between germline ends came to 18 bases. Germline-derived CDR1 and CDR2 are GTSNPN and SVGIG (reference sequence). There are 15 residues in the CDR3.

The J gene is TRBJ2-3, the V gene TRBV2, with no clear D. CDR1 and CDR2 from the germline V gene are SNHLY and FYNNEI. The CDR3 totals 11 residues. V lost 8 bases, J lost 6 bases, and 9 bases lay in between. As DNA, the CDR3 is TGTGCCAGCTACGCGGTGGATACGCAGTATTTT. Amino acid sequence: CASYAVDTQYF. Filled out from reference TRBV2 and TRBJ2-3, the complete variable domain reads EPEVTQTPSHQVTQMGQEVILRCVPISNHLYFYWYRQILGQKVEFLVSFYNNEISEKSEIFDDQFSVERPDGSNFTLKIRSTKLEDSAMYFCASYAVDTQYFGPGTRLTVL.

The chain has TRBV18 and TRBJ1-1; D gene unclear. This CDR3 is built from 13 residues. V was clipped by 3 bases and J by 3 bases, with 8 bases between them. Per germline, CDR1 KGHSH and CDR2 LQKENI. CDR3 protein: CASSPEGYTEAFF. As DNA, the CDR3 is TGTGCCAGCTCACCGGAGGGATACACTGAAGCTTTCTTT.

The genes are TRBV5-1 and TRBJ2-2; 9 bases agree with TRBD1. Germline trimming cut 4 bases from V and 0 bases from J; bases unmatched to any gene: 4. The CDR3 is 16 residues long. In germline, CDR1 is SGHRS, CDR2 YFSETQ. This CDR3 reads CASSLRDRANTGELFF. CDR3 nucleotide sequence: TGCGCCAGCAGCCTACGGGACAGGGCGAACACCGGGGAGCTGTTTTTT.

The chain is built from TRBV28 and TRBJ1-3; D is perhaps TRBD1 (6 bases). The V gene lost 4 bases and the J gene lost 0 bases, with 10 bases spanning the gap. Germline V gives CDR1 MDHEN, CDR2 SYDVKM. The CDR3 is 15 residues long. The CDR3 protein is CASSSGQSSGNTIYF. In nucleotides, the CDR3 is TGTGCCAGCAGTTCAGGACAGAGCTCTGGAAACACCATATATTTT.

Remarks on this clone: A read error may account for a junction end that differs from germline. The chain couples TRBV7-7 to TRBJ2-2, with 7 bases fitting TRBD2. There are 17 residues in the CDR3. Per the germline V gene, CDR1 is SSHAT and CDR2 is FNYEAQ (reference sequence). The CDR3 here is CASSTHSAGEGTGELFF. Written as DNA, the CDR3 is TGTGCTAGCAGCACCCACAGTGCGGGAGAGGGCACCGGGGAGCTGTTTTTT.

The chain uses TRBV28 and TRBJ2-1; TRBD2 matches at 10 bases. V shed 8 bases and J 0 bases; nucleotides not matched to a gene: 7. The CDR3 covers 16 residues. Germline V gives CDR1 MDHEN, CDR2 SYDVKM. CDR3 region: CASVLAGVSSYNEQFF. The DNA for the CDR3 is TGTGCCAGCGTCCTAGCGGGGGTGAGCTCCTACAATGAGCAGTTCTTC. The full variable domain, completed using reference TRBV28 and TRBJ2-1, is DVKVTQSSRYLVKRTGEKVFLECVQDMDHENMFWYRQDPGLGLRLIYFSYDVKMKEKGDIPEGYSVSREKKERFSLILESASTNQTSMYLCASVLAGVSSYNEQFFGPGTRLTVL.

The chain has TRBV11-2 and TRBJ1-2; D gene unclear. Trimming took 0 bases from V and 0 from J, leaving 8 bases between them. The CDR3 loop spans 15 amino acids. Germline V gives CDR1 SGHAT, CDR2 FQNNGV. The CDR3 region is CASSLEQRTNYGYTF. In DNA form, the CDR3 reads TGTGCCAGCAGCTTAGAACAGCGGACTAACTATGGCTACACCTTC.

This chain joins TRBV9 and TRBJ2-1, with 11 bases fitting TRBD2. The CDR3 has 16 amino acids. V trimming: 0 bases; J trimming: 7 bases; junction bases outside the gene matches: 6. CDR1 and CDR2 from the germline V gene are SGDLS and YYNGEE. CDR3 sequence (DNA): TGTGCCAGCAGCGTAGGACTAGCGGGGCCCATGAATGAGCAGTTCTTC. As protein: CASSVGLAGPMNEQFF.

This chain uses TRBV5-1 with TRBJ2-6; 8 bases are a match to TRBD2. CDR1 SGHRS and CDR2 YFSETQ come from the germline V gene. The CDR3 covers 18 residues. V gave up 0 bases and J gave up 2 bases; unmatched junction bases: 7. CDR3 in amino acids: CASSLAGRVGTGANVLTF. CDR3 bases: TGCGCCAGCAGCTTGGCCGGGAGGGTTGGCACTGGGGCCAACGTCCTGACTTTC.

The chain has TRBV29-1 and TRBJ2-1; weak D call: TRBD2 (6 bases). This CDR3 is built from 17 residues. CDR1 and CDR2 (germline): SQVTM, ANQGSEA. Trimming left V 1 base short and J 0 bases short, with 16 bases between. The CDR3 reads CSVEGLSEGYSYNEQFF. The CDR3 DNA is TGCAGCGTTGAAGGTCTTTCGGAGGGGTACTCCTACAATGAGCAGTTCTTC.